This entry lists 19 T cell receptor beta chains sequenced from one sample in a study of shared clonotypes between healthy human individuals. Sequenced by immunoSEQ multiplex PCR; TCRdb stores in-frame clones only, minus some. The data contain roughly 1,800,000 clones, about 95% of them singletons. Terminally differentiated effector memory CD45RA+ cells were excluded by CCR7 positive selection of CD45RO-negative cells. Source material: naive CD8+ T cells sorted from blood. The receptor set was obtained from a man in his late teens or twenties in good health.

This clone was observed once. The CDR3 is CASSLEGEFSYEQYF. In nucleotides, the CDR3 is TGTGCCAGCAGCTTGGAAGGCGAGTTCTCCTACGAGCAGTACTTC. The chain couples TRBV5-8 to TRBJ2-7; D is undetermined. The CDR3 runs to 15 residues. Germline V CDR1 and CDR2: SGHTS, YDEGEE. Trimming shortened V by 0 bases and J by 0 bases, and 10 bases separated the two germline ends.

A single count supports this clone. This chain links TRBV7-9 with TRBJ1-2; 7 nucleotides line up with TRBD1. Germline V gene lookup returns CDR1 SEHNR and CDR2 FQNEAQ (reference sequence). V gave up 2 bases and J gave up 4 bases; unmatched junction bases: 7. CDR3 size: 15 residues. CDR3 nucleotide sequence: TGTGCCAGCAGCTTACTGCCGGACAGGATCTATGGCTACACCTTC. Translated: CASSLLPDRIYGYTF.

This clone was seen once. The CDR3 nucleotides read TGTGCCAGCAACCAGGGCGGGAGCTCCTACGAGCAGTACTTC. It specifies CASNQGGSSYEQYF. V gene TRBV27 combines with J gene TRBJ2-7, with 7 bases aligning to TRBD2. With V trimmed by 7 bases and J by 0 bases, 6 bases remained unmatched. The germline V gene has CDR1 MNHEY and CDR2 SMNVEV (reference sequence). CDR3 length: 14 amino acids.

J is TRBJ2-7 and V is TRBV13; possibly TRBD2 for D (6 bases). The germline V and J ends were trimmed by 4 bases and 4 bases, with 14 bases remaining between them. Germline assignment: CDR1 PRHDT and CDR2 FYEKMQ (reference sequence). CDR3 length: 14 residues. DNA of the CDR3: TGTGCCAGCAGCTCCCCCAACGGGAGTTACGAGCAGTACTTC. Translating gives CASSSPNGSYEQYF.

The CDR3: CASSQGFWGQDNEQFF. CDR3 coding DNA: TGTGCCAGCAGCCAAGGGTTCTGGGGGCAGGACAATGAGCAGTTCTTC. The rearrangement links TRBV14 to TRBJ2-1, with a possible D match to TRBD1 (6 bases). Germline V lookup: CDR1 SGHDN, CDR2 FVKESK. Trimming removed 1 base from V and 5 bases from J, with 15 bases in between. The length of the CDR3 is 16 residues. Looking up the rest from reference TRBV14 and TRBJ2-1 gives the full variable domain: EAGVTQFPSHSVIEKGQTVTLRCDPISGHDNLYWYRRVMGKEIKFLLHFVKESKQDESGMPNNRFLAERTGGTYSTLKVQPAELEDSGVYFCASSQGFWGQDNEQFFGPGTRLTVL.

Notes on this clone: Additional DNA sequences in this sample encode the identical CDR3. The chain carries TRBV7-2 and TRBJ2-1, with 12 nucleotides matching TRBD2. The J segment lost 7 bases and the V segment lost 5 bases, leaving 6 bases of the junction unmatched. The germline gives CDR1 SGHTA, CDR2 FQGNSA. The CDR3 totals 15 residues. The CDR3 sequence: CASSLLAGGPNEQFF. CDR3 DNA: TGTGCCAGCAGCCTCCTAGCGGGAGGGCCAAATGAGCAGTTCTTC. The variable domain in full, completed from reference TRBV7-2 and TRBJ2-1, reads GAGVSQSPSNKVTEKGKDVELRCDPISGHTALYWYRQSLGQGLEFLIYFQGNSAPDKSGLPSDRFSAERTGGSVSTLTIQRTQQEDSAVYLCASSLLAGGPNEQFFGPGTRLTVL.

V is TRBV28 and J is TRBJ2-1; no clear D gene. CDR3 size: 13 residues. Germline V gene sequence: CDR1 MDHEN, CDR2 SYDVKM. The V end lost 3 bases, the J end lost 10 bases, and 13 bases lay between the germline ends. The CDR3 bases are TGTGCCAGCAGTTTGTGGGAAAACGGCGAGCAGTTCTTC. Protein sequence: CASSLWENGEQFF. The variable domain in full, with the rest retrieved from reference TRBV28 and TRBJ2-1, is DVKVTQSSRYLVKRTGEKVFLECVQDMDHENMFWYRQDPGLGLRLIYFSYDVKMKEKGDIPEGYSVSREKKERFSLILESASTNQTSMYLCASSLWENGEQFFGPGTRLTVL.

The gene calls are TRBV13 and TRBJ2-1; no clear D. Looked up from germline, CDR1 is PRHDT and CDR2 is FYEKMQ (reference sequence). This CDR3 has 14 amino acids. Deletions cut 0 bases from V and 3 bases from J, with 6 bases between. The CDR3 region is CASSLGQDYNEQFF. The CDR3 DNA follows: TGTGCCAGCAGCTTAGGCCAAGACTACAATGAGCAGTTCTTC.

V and J are TRBV27 and TRBJ1-2; tentatively, D is TRBD1 (6 bases). V was cut by 0 bases and J by 3 bases, with 8 bases left in between. The CDR3 runs 14 residues. Germline CDR1 and CDR2: MNHEY and SMNVEV (reference sequence). The CDR3 nucleotides read TGTGCCAGCAGTTTATCGAGGACAGACTATGGCTACACCTTC. It translates to CASSLSRTDYGYTF.

This chain joins TRBV12-2 and TRBJ2-7; whether TRBD1, the table's D call, matches the DNA was not checked. TRBV12-2 is listed as a pseudogene. The length of the CDR3 is 12 residues. CDR3 sequence: CARQGSSYEQYF. As DNA, the CDR3 is TGTGCAAGACAGGGGAGCTCCTACGAGCAGTACTTC.

V and J are TRBV2 and TRBJ2-5; D not resolved. Looked up from germline, CDR1 is SNHLY and CDR2 is FYNNEI. V lost 4 bases and J lost 1, with 13 bases in between. CDR3 size: 15 residues. CDR3 nucleotide sequence: TGTGCCAGCAGTGCCCGGCCCCCACCCCAAGAGACCCAGTACTTC. This sequence encodes CASSARPPPQETQYF.

The V call is TRBV7-9, the J call TRBJ2-1, with no clear D. This CDR3 contains 15 residues. Germline V gene sequence: CDR1 SEHNR, CDR2 FQNEAQ (reference sequence). Trimming stripped 5 bases from V and 0 bases from J, with 11 bases between. The CDR3 nucleotides read TGTGCCAGCAGCATCCAGACTCCCTCCTACAATGAGCAGTTCTTC. Translating it yields CASSIQTPSYNEQFF.

The chain employs TRBV13 and TRBJ1-2, with TRBD1 identical over 9 bases. The CDR3 extends over 17 amino acids. The ends lost 8 bases at V and 3 bases at J; junction bases unmatched: 16. The germline V gene has CDR1 PRHDT and CDR2 FYEKMQ (reference sequence). The CDR3 loop is CASGPGTGKIVDYGYTF. CDR3 nucleotide sequence: TGTGCCAGCGGTCCCGGGACAGGGAAGATCGTGGACTATGGCTACACCTTC. The entire variable domain, with the rest obtained from reference TRBV13 and TRBJ1-2, is as follows: AAGVIQSPRHLIKEKRETATLKCYPIPRHDTVYWYQQGPGQDPQFLISFYEKMQSDKGSIPDRFSAQQFSDYHSELNMSSLELGDSALYFCASGPGTGKIVDYGYTFGSGTRLTVV.

Comment on this clone: This CDR3 is also generated by other DNA sequences in the sample. This rearrangement joins TRBV27 to TRBJ2-1; 11 bases map to TRBD2. The J segment lost 4 bases and the V segment lost 9 bases, leaving 2 bases of the junction unmatched. The CDR3 covers 13 residues. Looked up from germline, CDR1 is MNHEY and CDR2 is SMNVEV (reference sequence). As DNA, the CDR3 is TGTGCCAGTGGACTAGCGGGTTACAATGAGCAGTTCTTC. Its translation is CASGLAGYNEQFF.

This clone was detected only once. The chain is built from TRBV9 and TRBJ2-1, with TRBD1 matching over 7 bases. Losses at the gene ends were 0 bases for V and 0 bases for J; bases not matched to a gene: 6. The length of the CDR3 is 17 residues. Germline V lookup: CDR1 SGDLS, CDR2 YYNGEE. CDR3 bases: TGTGCCAGCAGCGTAGAGACAGGGTCGAGCTCCTACAATGAGCAGTTCTTC. The encoded protein is CASSVETGSSSYNEQFF.

The chain couples TRBV6-5 to TRBJ1-2, with D unresolved. Trimming removed 2 bases from V and 4 bases from J, with 14 bases in between. CDR3 length: 15 residues. Per germline, CDR1 MNHEY and CDR2 SVGAGI. CDR3 nucleotide sequence: TGTGCCAGCAGTTACGGAGCCGCAGAGGGCTATGGCTACACCTTC. Translating gives CASSYGAAEGYGYTF.

This chain's CDR3 is CASRSMGGQGHFF. The CDR3 nucleotides read TGTGCCAGTAGAAGTATGGGGGGACAGGGACATTTCTTT. This chain uses TRBV19 with TRBJ1-1, with TRBD1 matching over 9 bases. CDR1 and CDR2 from the germline V gene are LNHDA and SQIVND (reference sequence). Losses at the gene ends were 6 bases for V and 13 bases for J; bases not matched to a gene: 12. The CDR3 has 13 amino acids.

The chain joins TRBV7-2 to TRBJ2-3; D uncertain. Trimming removed 4 bases at V and 3 bases at J, with 2 bases between. The length of the CDR3 is 11 residues. Looked up from germline, CDR1 is SGHTA and CDR2 is FQGNSA. The DNA of the CDR3 is TGTGCCAGCAGCTGGACAGATACGCAGTATTTT. As protein: CASSWTDTQYF.

As to this clone: In the same sample, other DNA sequences code for this CDR3. The J gene is TRBJ1-2, the V gene TRBV6-5, with 9 bases that match TRBD1. The CDR3 has 14 residues. Looked up from germline, CDR1 is MNHEY and CDR2 is SVGAGI. V shed 0 bases, J shed 5 bases, and the junction held 1 base outside the gene matches. CDR3 region: CASSYSGQGYGYTF. The CDR3, as DNA: TGTGCCAGCAGTTACTCGGGACAGGGTTATGGCTACACCTTC.